The rows below give T cell receptor beta chains drawn from one sample of a study of blood T cell repertoires in COVID-19. The protocol was immunoSEQ multiplex PCR, while the TCRdb copy is restricted to in-frame clones and leaves out a portion. The table shows about 270,000 clones, with about 91% occurring only once. Sequencing was carried out using PBMCs or T cells enriched from blood (not recorded which). The receptor set was obtained from a man aged 35 to 55 who had been exposed to COVID-19. Both conserved end residues are part of each CDR3. D genes are given only for firm matches. Rows give clone size only sometimes, using once, few, many, or a class for an expanded clone.

CASSLNSYEQYF | TGTGCCAGCAGCTTGAACAGCTACGAGCAGTACTTC | - | 12 | TRBJ2-7 | - | TRBV5-4
CAWSVPRTRGDTQYF | TGTGCCTGGAGTGTACCCCGGACTAGAGGAGATACGCAGTATTTT | - | 15 | TRBJ2-3 | TRBD2 | TRBV30
CASSQRPGGYGYTF | TGCGCCAGCAGCCAACGTCCAGGGGGTTATGGCTACACCTTC | few | 14 | TRBJ1-2 | TRBD1 | TRBV4-1
CASSYGPPGGGNEQFF | TGTGCCAGCAGTTATGGTCCCCCCGGGGGGGGCAATGAGCAGTTCTTC | once | 16 | TRBJ2-1 | TRBD2 | TRBV6-5
CASRTGGNYGYTF | TGTGCCAGCAGAACAGGGGGGAACTATGGCTACACCTTC | - | 13 | TRBJ1-2 | TRBD1 | TRBV28
CASSLANRGDEQYF | TGCGCCAGCAGCTTGGCCAACAGGGGGGACGAGCAGTACTTC | - | 14 | TRBJ2-7 | TRBD1 | TRBV5-1
CASSLGTYEQYF | TGTGCCAGCAGCCTCGGGACCTACGAGCAGTACTTC | - | 12 | TRBJ2-7 | - | TRBV7-2
CASGPGTSEVNEQFF | TGCGCCAGCGGACCCGGGACTAGCGAAGTGAATGAGCAGTTCTTC | - | 15 | TRBJ2-1 | TRBD2 | TRBV5-1
CASSLGQSNYGYTF | TGTGCCAGCAGTCTGGGACAGAGTAACTATGGCTACACCTTC | - | 14 | TRBJ1-2 | TRBD1 | TRBV28
CASSQGGTEAFF | TGTGCCAGCAGCCAGGGGGGCACTGAAGCTTTCTTT | - | 12 | TRBJ1-1 | TRBD1 | TRBV7-3
CASRQNGQLSNQPQHF | TGTGCCAGTAGACAGAACGGACAGCTTAGCAATCAGCCCCAGCATTTT | - | 16 | TRBJ1-5 | - | TRBV19
CASSLYGDREQPQHF | TGTGCCAGCAGCTTATATGGGGACAGGGAGCAGCCCCAGCATTTT | - | 15 | TRBJ1-5 | TRBD1 | TRBV5-8
CASSEYGQLSGNTIYF | TGTGCCAGCAGTGAGTACGGACAACTCTCTGGAAACACCATATATTTT | - | 16 | TRBJ1-3 | - | TRBV2
CIATGDDGYTF | TGCATCGCGACAGGCGACGATGGCTACACCTTC | - | 11 | TRBJ1-2 | - | TRBV29-1
CASSSNRGPYF | TGTGCCAGCAGCTCCAACAGGGGCCCGTACTTC | - | 11 | TRBJ2-5 | TRBD1 | TRBV11-2
CASSLSGLPTGELFF | TGTGCCAGCAGTTTATCCGGACTCCCCACCGGGGAGCTGTTTTTT | - | 15 | TRBJ2-2 | - | TRBV27
CASSPMLAGGPRETQYF | TGTGCCAGCAGCCCCATGCTAGCGGGAGGGCCTCGAGAGACCCAGTACTTC | - | 17 | TRBJ2-5 | TRBD2 | TRBV5-6
CASSPVGGLTGELFF | TGTGCCAGCAGCCCCGTGGGGGGGTTGACCGGGGAGCTGTTTTTT | - | 15 | TRBJ2-2 | TRBD2 | TRBV5-6
CASSVGSGRVTGELFF | TGTGCCAGCAGTGTCGGCAGTGGCAGGGTCACCGGGGAGCTGTTTTTT | - | 16 | TRBJ2-2 | - | TRBV6-1
CASSRTGGASTDTQYF | TGTGCCAGCAGTCGTACAGGGGGCGCTTCCACAGATACGCAGTATTTT | - | 16 | TRBJ2-3 | TRBD1 | TRBV7-9
CASSGQGNEQFF | TGTGCCAGCAGTGGGCAGGGAAATGAGCAGTTCTTC | - | 12 | TRBJ2-1 | - | TRBV5-4
CASSLRALAVLRYNEQFF | TGTGCCAGCAGCTTAAGGGCCCTAGCGGTTCTAAGATACAATGAGCAGTTCTTC | - | 18 | TRBJ2-1 | TRBD2 | TRBV7-6
CASTPGREGAEAFF | TGTGCCAGCACCCCTGGGAGGGAGGGAGCTGAAGCTTTCTTT | - | 14 | TRBJ1-1 | - | TRBV7-9